These 6 T cell receptor beta chains originate from one sample sequenced in a study of beta chain features in type 1 diabetes. Every bit of the isolated RNA underwent reverse transcription, so sequencing read expressed TCRB transcripts. Assay: immunoSEQ multiplex PCR; the TCRdb copy retains only in-frame clones and omits some. Here the sample spans about 220,000 clones, 9.5% to 13% being singletons. Source material: central memory CD4+ T cells from blood. These receptors were collected from a man between 18 and 29 years old in good health.

With respect to this clone: The junction departs from the called germline gene at one end, perhaps through a read error. This chain uses TRBV7-9 with TRBJ2-7; 8 bases match TRBD2. The CDR3 is 14 residues long. The germline CDR1 and CDR2 sequences are SEHNR and FQNEAQ (reference sequence). The CDR3 DNA sequence: TGTGCCAGCAGCATAGCGGGGCTAATCTACGAGCAGTACTTC. It encodes CASSIAGLIYEQYF.

The chain recombines TRBV5-4 with TRBJ2-5; 10 bases are a match to TRBD1. CDR3 length: 16 amino acids. With 2 bases clipped from V and 0 bases from J, the junction kept 4 bases outside the gene matches. Germline CDR1 and CDR2: SGHNT and YYREEE (reference sequence). CDR3 amino acids: CASSFRTGGYQETQYF. As DNA, the CDR3 is TGTGCCAGCAGCTTCCGGACAGGGGGTTACCAAGAGACCCAGTACTTC.

This sequence joins TRBV25-1 and TRBJ1-2, with D unresolved. Germline V CDR1 and CDR2: MGHDK, SYGVNS. Trimming stripped 11 bases from V and 4 bases from J, with 17 bases between. The CDR3 sequence is 13 residues long. CDR3 bases: TGTGCCTCAACGCTGGGCGGGAGCTATGGCTACACCTTC. Its translation: CASTLGGSYGYTF.

The rearrangement uses TRBV30 and TRBJ1-1; D might be TRBD1 (5 bases). Trimming pared 0 bases from V and 0 bases from J, leaving 14 bases between. The CDR3 is 16 residues long. Germline CDR1 GTSNPN, CDR2 SVGIG (reference sequence). CDR3 sequence: CAWSVRGALMNTEAFF. CDR3 bases: TGTGCCTGGAGTGTCAGAGGGGCGCTTATGAACACTGAAGCTTTCTTT.

This clone turned up a few times. This rearrangement joins TRBV5-1 to TRBJ1-5; D is unresolved. Trimming cost V 3 bases and J 7 bases, with 17 bases left between them. Germline V gene lookup returns CDR1 SGHRS and CDR2 YFSETQ. The CDR3 is 15 residues long. The CDR3 region is CASSSEGGVGQPQHF. The CDR3 nucleotides are TGCGCCAGCAGCTCAGAGGGCGGGGTCGGCCAGCCCCAGCATTTT.

The chain uses TRBV4-3 and TRBJ2-7, with 10 bases lining up with TRBD2. The V gene end was trimmed by 0 bases and the J gene end by 4 bases; junction bases not matched to a gene: 6. Germline lookup yields CDR1 LGHNA and CDR2 YSLEER. The CDR3 contains 16 residues. The DNA of the CDR3 is TGCGCCAGCAGCCAAGATAGGCTAGCGGGGGTGTACGAGCAGTACTTC. Its translation: CASSQDRLAGVYEQYF.